The rows below give T cell receptor beta chains drawn from one sample of a study of metastatic and nonmetastatic thyroid tumors. TCRdb re-clonotyped the PCR reads via MiXCR. In the table there are approximately 25,000 clones, about a quarter of which are singletons. The sample consisted of blood. Every receptor here comes from a male donor with papillary thyroid cancer or a benign thyroid nodule (not recorded which). Some clones in this sample may be carry-over from other donors' samples. Both conserved end residues are part of each CDR3. The D gene is left open where the match is weak. For some rows the clone size is stated as once, few or many, or as a class when expanded; others skip it.

>large|16|TRBJ2-7|TRBV5-8|TRBD1
CASSSIGQALTYEQYF
TGTGCCAGCAGCAGTATAGGACAGGCCCTAACCTACGAGCAGTACTTC
>-|14|TRBJ2-3|TRBV6-2/TRBV6-3|-
CHSSFGGLTDTQYF
TGTCACAGCAGTTTCGGTGGGCTCACAGATACGCAGTATTTT
>medium-sized|14|TRBJ1-2|TRBV24-1|TRBD1
CATSTGALNYGYTF
TGTGCCACCAGTACAGGGGCCCTCAACTATGGCTACACCTTC
>-|15|TRBJ2-1|TRBV7-3|-
CPSSLPHGIYNEQFF
TGTCCCAGCAGCTTACCACATGGAATCTACAATGAGCAGTTCTTC
>many|16|TRBJ2-6|TRBV9|-
CASSPQIEVGANVLTF
TGTGCCAGCAGCCCACAGATCGAGGTGGGGGCCAACGTCCTGACTTTC
>-|17|TRBJ2-3|TRBV11-2|TRBD2
CASSFPGRAGRSYTQYF
TGTGCTAGCAGCTTCCCCGGGAGGGCCGGTCGATCGTATACGCAGTATTTT
>medium-sized|13|TRBJ2-7|TRBV28|TRBD1
CAIRATGTREQYF
TGTGCCATCCGTGCGACAGGGACGCGAGAGCAGTACTTC
>few|14|TRBJ2-3|TRBV6-2/TRBV6-3|-
CASSYYGTCDTQYF
TGTGCCAGCAGTTACTACGGGACTTGTGATACGCAGTATTTT
>once|16|TRBJ2-2|TRBV7-3|-
CASSSGGDRNTGELFF
TGTGCCAGCAGCTCCGGCGGGGACAGGAACACCGGGGAGCTGTTTTTT
>-|16|TRBJ2-5|TRBV7-2|TRBD2
CASSYPAGGNQETQYF
TGTGCCAGCAGCTATCCAGCGGGGGGAAACCAAGAGACCCAGTACTTC
>many|17|TRBJ2-2|TRBV28|-
CASVPFADGALTGELFF
TGTGCCAGTGTCCCATTCGCGGACGGGGCTTTGACCGGGGAGCTGTTTTTT
>few|13|TRBJ2-1|TRBV9|-
CASVKPTHNEQFF
TGTGCCAGCGTGAAGCCGACCCACAATGAGCAGTTCTTC
>few|14|TRBJ2-3|TRBV15|-
CATSRDRWTETQYF
TGTGCCACCAGCAGAGATCGGTGGACAGAAACGCAGTATTTT
>many|13|TRBJ2-5|TRBV10-3|TRBD2
CASGGHDQETQYF
TGTGCCAGCGGGGGGCACGATCAAGAGACCCAGTACTTC
>medium-sized|13|TRBJ1-1|TRBV19|-
CASKIQGSTEAFF
TGTGCCAGTAAGATTCAGGGGAGTACTGAAGCTTTCTTT
>-|15|TRBJ1-2|TRBV4-3|-
CASSQVHNNNYGYTF
TGCGCCAGCAGCCAAGTTCACAACAATAACTATGGCTACACCTTC
>-|14|TRBJ2-1|TRBV19|TRBD1
CASSQGTGHNEQFF
TGTGCCAGTAGTCAGGGGACAGGCCACAATGAGCAGTTCTTC
>many|14|TRBJ2-3|TRBV7-9|-
CASSLGPYTDTQYF
TGTGCCAGCAGCTTAGGCCCTTACACAGATACGCAGTATTTT
>few|15|TRBJ1-2|TRBV2|TRBD1
CASTRQGAQSYGYTF
TGTGCCAGCACCAGACAGGGGGCGCAAAGCTATGGCTACACCTTC
>many|14|TRBJ2-5|TRBV9|-
CASSPVTPQETQYF
TGTGCCAGCAGCCCAGTGACACCGCAAGAGACCCAGTACTTC
>many|15|TRBJ1-6|TRBV5-4|-
CASSLGGVYNSPLHF
TGTGCCAGCAGCCTGGGTGGAGTCTATAATTCACCCCTCCACTTT
>many|13|TRBJ2-3|TRBV4-1|-
CASSQASTDTQYF
TGCGCCAGCAGCCAAGCTAGCACAGATACGCAGTATTTT
>many|12|TRBJ1-1|TRBV7-2|-
CASSSNRRGTFF
TGTGCCAGCAGCAGCAACAGAAGAGGAACTTTCTTT
>many|14|TRBJ2-1|TRBV9|-
CASSVGGSYNEQFF
TGTGCCAGCAGCGTAGGGGGGTCCTACAATGAGCAGTTCTTC
>many|15|TRBJ2-3|TRBV13|-
CASSLGSRYGDTQYF
TGTGCCAGCAGCTTAGGTTCGAGATACGGAGATACGCAGTATTTT
>-|14|TRBJ2-2|TRBV18|-
CASSISAGTGELFF
TGTGCCAGCTCAATCTCTGCCGGTACCGGGGAGCTGTTTTTT
>-|18|TRBJ2-2|TRBV11-2|TRBD1
CASRPTRDRVGVTGELFF
TGTGCCAGCAGGCCGACCCGGGACAGGGTGGGCGTGACCGGGGAGCTGTTTTTT
>-|12|TRBJ2-1|TRBV6-2/TRBV6-3|-
CAISYPGIEQLF
TGTGCCATCAGTTACCCAGGAATTGAGCAGTTGTTC
>-|15|TRBJ2-2|TRBV20-1|-
CSAREGGKVTGDLFF
TGCAGTGCTAGGGAAGGTGGCAAAGTCACCGGGGATCTGTTTTTT
>-|15|TRBJ1-4|TRBV7-2|-
CDSSYGGPTNEKLFF
TGTGACAGCAGCTATGGGGGGCCGACTAATGAAAAACTGTTTTTT
>medium-sized|14|TRBJ2-1|TRBV24-1|-
CATGEGQIYNEQFF
TGTGCCACCGGCGAAGGACAGATATACAATGAGCAGTTCTTC
>-|15|TRBJ2-6|TRBV7-2|-
CASSPSVYGANVLTF
TGTGCCAGCAGCCCTTCGGTTTACGGTGCCAACGTCCTGACTTTC
>-|13|TRBJ1-1|TRBV19|TRBD1
CASKPGQHTEAFF
TGTGCCTCAAAGCCGGGACAGCACACTGAAGCTTTCTTT